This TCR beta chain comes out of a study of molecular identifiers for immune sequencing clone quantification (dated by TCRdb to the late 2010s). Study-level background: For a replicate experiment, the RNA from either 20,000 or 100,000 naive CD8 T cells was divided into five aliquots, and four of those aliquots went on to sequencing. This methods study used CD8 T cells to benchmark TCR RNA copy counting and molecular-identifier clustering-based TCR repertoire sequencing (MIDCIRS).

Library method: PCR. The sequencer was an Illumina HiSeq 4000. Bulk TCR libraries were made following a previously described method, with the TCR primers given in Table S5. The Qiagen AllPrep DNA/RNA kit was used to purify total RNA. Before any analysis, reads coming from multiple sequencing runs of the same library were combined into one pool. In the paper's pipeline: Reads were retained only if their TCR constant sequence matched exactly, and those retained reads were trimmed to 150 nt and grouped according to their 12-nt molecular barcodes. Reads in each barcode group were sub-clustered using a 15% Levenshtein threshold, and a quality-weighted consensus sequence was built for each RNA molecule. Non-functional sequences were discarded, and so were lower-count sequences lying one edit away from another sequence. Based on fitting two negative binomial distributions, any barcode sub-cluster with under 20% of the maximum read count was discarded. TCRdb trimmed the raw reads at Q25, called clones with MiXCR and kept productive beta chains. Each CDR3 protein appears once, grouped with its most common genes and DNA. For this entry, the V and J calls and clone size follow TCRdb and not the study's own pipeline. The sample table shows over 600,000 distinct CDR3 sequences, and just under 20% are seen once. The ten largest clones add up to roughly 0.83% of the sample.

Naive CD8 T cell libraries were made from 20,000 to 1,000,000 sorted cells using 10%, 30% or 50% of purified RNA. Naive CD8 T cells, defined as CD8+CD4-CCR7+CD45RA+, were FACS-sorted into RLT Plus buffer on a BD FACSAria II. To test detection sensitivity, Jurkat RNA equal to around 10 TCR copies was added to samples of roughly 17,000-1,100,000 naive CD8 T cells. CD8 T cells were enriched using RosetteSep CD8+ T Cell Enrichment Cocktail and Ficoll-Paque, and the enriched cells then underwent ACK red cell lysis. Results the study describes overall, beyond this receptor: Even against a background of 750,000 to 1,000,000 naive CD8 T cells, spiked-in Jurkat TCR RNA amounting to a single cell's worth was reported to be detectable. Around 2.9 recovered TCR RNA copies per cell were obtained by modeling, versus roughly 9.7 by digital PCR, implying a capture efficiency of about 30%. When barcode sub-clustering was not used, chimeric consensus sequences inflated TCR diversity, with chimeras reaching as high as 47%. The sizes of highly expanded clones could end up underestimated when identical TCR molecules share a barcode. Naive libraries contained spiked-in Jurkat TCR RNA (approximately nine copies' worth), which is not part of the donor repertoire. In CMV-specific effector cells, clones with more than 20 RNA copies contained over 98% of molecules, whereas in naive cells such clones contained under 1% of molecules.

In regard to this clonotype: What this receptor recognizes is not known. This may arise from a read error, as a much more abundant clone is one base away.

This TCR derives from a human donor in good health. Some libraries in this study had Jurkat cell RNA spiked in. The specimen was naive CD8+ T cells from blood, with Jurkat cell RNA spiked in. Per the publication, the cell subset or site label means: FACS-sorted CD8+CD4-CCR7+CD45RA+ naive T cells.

The sequence in DNA is TGTGCCGGCAGTGACTGGGGGGGCACTGAAGCTTTCTTT. It translates to CAGSDWGGTEAFF. The sequence links TRBV6-1 to TRBJ1-1; the D gene is perhaps TRBD1, from 5 matching bases. CDR1 MNHNS and CDR2 SASEGT are derived from the germline V gene. The CDR3 spans 13 residues, from the cysteine through the phenylalanine. Only the CDR3 DNA is retained, 39 bases long and in frame from the first base.